Listed below are T cell receptor beta chains from one sample, sequenced in a study of T cells in localized non-small cell lung cancer. The protocol was immunoSEQ multiplex PCR, while the TCRdb copy is restricted to in-frame clones and leaves out a portion. The sample shows about 19,000 clones, 80% to 95% of them seen only once. The material sequenced was peripheral blood, taken before any cancer treatment. These receptors all come from an older male donor with stage I squamous cell lung carcinoma. The conserved cysteine and the conserved F or W are not part of the CDR3 here. A D gene is named only where the DNA matches it firmly.

cdr3_aa j_call d_call v_call
SVGKGPYEQY TRBJ2-7 . TRBV29-1
ASSRPGQGYNEQF TRBJ2-1 TRBD1 TRBV6-5
ASSEFGEEQY TRBJ2-7 . TRBV5-1
ASSQDSMNTEAF TRBJ1-1 . TRBV4-3
ASSPRTYEQY TRBJ2-7 . TRBV18
ASSLVGGEREQF TRBJ2-1 . TRBV7-6
ASSLLVRFTDTQY TRBJ2-3 . TRBV5-8
ASSSRGLEQF TRBJ2-1 . TRBV28
ASSPTGNTEAF TRBJ1-1 . TRBV18
ASSRGGIDIEQF TRBJ2-1 . TRBV19
ASSYHTANTEAF TRBJ1-1 . TRBV6-5
ATFPWAGDSYEQY TRBJ2-7 . TRBV28
ASSLAGGPGSYEQY TRBJ2-7 TRBD2 TRBV7-2
ASSDWESGTQH TRBJ1-5 . TRBV6-4
ASSPGRDHSNQPQH TRBJ1-5 . TRBV5-5
ASSLGPGGETQY TRBJ2-5 . TRBV7-2
SVRRGSYNEQF TRBJ2-1 . TRBV29-1
ASSAGPTDTQY TRBJ2-3 . TRBV5-1
ARSLDRTSNNEQF TRBJ2-1 TRBD2 TRBV5-3
ASSRPGLSTDTQY TRBJ2-3 TRBD2 TRBV14
AISESTSGQETQY TRBJ2-5 TRBD2 TRBV10-3
ASSSSGPQDEQF TRBJ2-1 . TRBV28
ASSSPSGALGEQY TRBJ2-7 . TRBV28
ATSRDKRLAGVGEQF TRBJ2-1 TRBD2 TRBV15
ASSASTGAGTEAF TRBJ1-1 TRBD1 TRBV7-8
ASSPTGGAPGNTIY TRBJ1-3 . TRBV7-8
ASSLTPTADTQY TRBJ2-3 . TRBV5-1
ASSPDRGTGANVLT TRBJ2-6 TRBD1 TRBV27
ASRPDPGPDTGELF TRBJ2-2 . TRBV7-9
ASSWGQGTDTQY TRBJ2-3 TRBD1 TRBV6-5
ASSSRLAGYYEQY TRBJ2-7 TRBD2 TRBV11-1
ASSQEGRSRPYEQY TRBJ2-7 . TRBV4-3
ASSAGPNYEQY TRBJ2-7 . TRBV7-6
ASSLGSAAGNEQF TRBJ2-1 . TRBV11-2
ASSFAGETQY TRBJ2-5 . TRBV5-1
SVGSGQGIYEQY TRBJ2-7 TRBD1 TRBV29-1
ASSVSGTDTQY TRBJ2-3 . TRBV9
ASRLEGFGYGYT TRBJ1-2 . TRBV28
ASSLAGSSYNEQF TRBJ2-1 TRBD2 TRBV27
ASSPSSGEAF TRBJ1-1 . TRBV18